This passage covers 10 T cell receptor beta chains from one sample sequenced in a study of early T cells in non-severe SARS-CoV-2 infection. MiXCR, run by TCRdb on the 5' RACE reads, gives a single entry per CDR3 protein. Among tens of thousands of distinct CDR3 sequences, 13% to 15% were seen once, and the ten largest hold roughly 7%. Material: whole blood. These receptors were obtained from an adult who was a healthcare worker with PCR-confirmed SARS-CoV-2 infection or an uninfected control (not recorded which).

This clonotype was observed a few times. The chain recombines TRBV12-3 or TRBV12-4 with TRBJ1-2; 7 bases match TRBD1. This CDR3 region has 13 residues. Unmatched junction bases numbered 4, after V lost 4 bases and J lost 5 bases. The CDR3 coding sequence is TGTGCCAGCAGTTCCGACAGGGTTTATGGCTACACCTTC. Encoded protein: CASSSDRVYGYTF.

As concerns this clonotype: The junction departs from germline at one end; a sequencing error may be responsible. The gene calls are TRBV2 and TRBJ2-7; D call uncertain. This CDR3 is built from 13 residues. Germline assignment: CDR1 SNHLY and CDR2 FYNNEI. This CDR3 reads CASSEGSGYELYF. The CDR3 bases are TGTGCCAGCAGTGAAGGATCGGGTTACGAGCTGTACTTC.

This clonotype was recorded many times. CDR3 sequence: CASGFRGAGGYNEQFF. The CDR3 DNA sequence: TGTGCTAGTGGTTTCCGCGGAGCGGGAGGGTACAATGAGCAGTTCTTC. This rearrangement joins TRBV12-5 to TRBJ2-1; 10 nucleotides match TRBD2. The CDR3 is 16 amino acids. CDR1 is LGHNT, CDR2 FRNRAP, per germline. Trimming took 3 bases from V and 4 from J; bases not matched to a gene: 6.

This clonotype came up many times. V is TRBV4-2 and J is TRBJ1-1, with unresolved D. The V and J ends lost 2 bases and 5 bases respectively, with 15 bases between them. The CDR3 length is 15 residues. Per the germline V gene, CDR1 is LGHNA and CDR2 is YNFKEQ. CDR3 region: CASSQPERPVTEAFF. CDR3 sequence (DNA): TGTGCCAGCAGCCAACCAGAACGCCCGGTGACTGAAGCTTTCTTT.

A few counts support this clonotype. The chain joins TRBV5-1 to TRBJ1-1; 7 bases fit TRBD1. CDR1 SGHRS and CDR2 YFSETQ come from the germline V gene. Trimming removed 0 bases from V and 6 bases from J; junction bases left unmatched: 5. CDR3 length equals 14 residues. CDR3 bases: TGCGCCAGCAGCTTGGGAGACAGGGCAGCTGAAGCTTTCTTT. Protein: CASSLGDRAAEAFF.

This chain connects TRBV28 to TRBJ1-1, with a tentative D call TRBD1 (6 bases). V gave up 6 bases and J gave up 8 bases, with 10 bases separating them. Germline loops: CDR1 MDHEN, CDR2 SYDVKM. There are 11 residues in the CDR3. CDR3 in amino acids: CASSGGQEAFF. CDR3 in DNA: TGTGCCAGCAGCGGGGGACAAGAAGCTTTCTTT.

This clonotype was recorded at least ten times. The V and J genes are TRBV7-6 and TRBJ2-1; 11 nucleotides line up with TRBD2. J was trimmed by 4 bases and V by 4 bases; bases with no gene match: 3. This CDR3 has 15 residues. Germline CDR1 SGHVS, CDR2 FNYEAQ. CDR3 nucleotides: TGTGCCAGCAGCTGGGGACTAGCGGAGTACAATGAGCAGTTCTTC. Amino acids: CASSWGLAEYNEQFF.

This chain links TRBV7-2 with TRBJ2-1; TRBD1 matches 7 bases. The trim removed 4 bases at V and 2 bases at J, leaving 8 bases unmatched. The germline V gene encodes CDR1 SGHTA and CDR2 FQGNSA. The CDR3 consists of 16 residues. The CDR3 protein is CASSSYAGTAYNEQFF. The CDR3 DNA follows: TGTGCCAGCAGCTCCTACGCCGGGACAGCCTACAATGAGCAGTTCTTC. The whole variable domain, remainder taken from reference TRBV7-2 and TRBJ2-1, is GAGVSQSPSNKVTEKGKDVELRCDPISGHTALYWYRQSLGQGLEFLIYFQGNSAPDKSGLPSDRFSAERTGGSVSTLTIQRTQQEDSAVYLCASSSYAGTAYNEQFFGPGTRLTVL.

V gene TRBV6-2 or TRBV6-3 combines with J gene TRBJ2-3; 8 bases match TRBD2. The CDR3 contains 16 residues. Germline CDR1 reads MNHEY; CDR2 reads SVGEGT. V shed 10 bases, J shed 2 bases, and the junction held 14 bases outside the gene matches. CDR3 DNA: TGTGCCACCGAGGGCGGACGGGAGGGGACCACAGATACGCAGTATTTT. Translation: CATEGGREGTTDTQYF.

A few counts support this clonotype. This chain connects TRBV9 to TRBJ1-2; D uncertain. Germline values: CDR1 SGDLS, CDR2 YYNGEE. The CDR3 spans 14 residues. V was cut by 0 bases and J by 9 bases, with 15 bases left in between. In DNA form, the CDR3 reads TGTGCCAGCAGCGTAGAAGGGCAGAGGATGAGCTACACCTTC. Encoded protein: CASSVEGQRMSYTF.